One and the same sample provided the 11 T cell receptor beta chains below, sequenced in a study of cytomegalovirus exposure and HLA in healthy donors. The PCR used 60 Vbeta and 13 Jbeta primers. The table came from immunoSEQ multiplex PCR; TCRdb's copy has only in-frame clones and leaves some out. The data hold roughly 130,000 clones, with about 73% observed a single time. Sequenced: PBMCs. These receptors all come from a woman aged 40 to 49 in good health and CMV-seropositive.

The rearrangement links TRBV2 to TRBJ1-1, with D possibly matching TRBD1 (5 bases). The CDR3 covers 15 residues. CDR1 is SNHLY, CDR2 FYNNEI, per germline. V gave up 8 bases and J gave up 1 base, with 17 bases separating them. CDR3 sequence: CASSGNKFPNTEAFF. CDR3 bases: TGTGCCAGCTCAGGGAATAAGTTTCCGAACACTGAAGCTTTCTTT.

The V gene is TRBV4-3, the J gene TRBJ2-2; D is perhaps TRBD1 (5 bases). The CDR3 extends over 14 amino acids. In germline, CDR1 is LGHNA, CDR2 YSLEER. With 2 bases removed from V and 5 bases from J, the gap between germline ends came to 9 bases. The CDR3 loop is CASSQQGSTGELFF. The CDR3 DNA reads TGCGCCAGCAGCCAACAGGGTAGTACCGGGGAGCTGTTTTTT.

CDR3 DNA sequence: TGTGCCAGCAGTGACTCACACTCTGGGGCCAACGTCCTGACTTTC. It translates to CASSDSHSGANVLTF. The chain joins TRBV6-4 to TRBJ2-6; D not resolved. CDR1 and CDR2 from the germline V gene are MRHNA and SNTAGT. The CDR3 contains 15 residues. V lost 0 bases and J 0 bases, leaving 3 bases between the germline ends.

This chain uses TRBV5-1 with TRBJ1-6, with D unresolved. The V end lost 5 bases, the J end lost 8 bases, and 14 bases lay between the germline ends. Germline-derived CDR1 and CDR2 are SGHRS and YFSETQ. This CDR3 has 14 residues. CDR3 sequence: CASSPTDSYSPLHF. The CDR3 bases are TGCGCCAGCAGTCCCACCGACTCCTATTCACCCCTCCACTTT.

This chain uses TRBV7-2 with TRBJ2-7; the D gene is possibly TRBD1 (5 bases). The CDR3 length is 13 residues. Germline CDR1 is SGHTA and CDR2 is FQGNSA. Deletions cut 6 bases from V and 3 bases from J, with 12 bases between. CDR3 in amino acids: CASRTDQGYEQYF. CDR3 sequence (DNA): TGTGCCAGCAGAACGGATCAGGGCTACGAGCAGTACTTC.

The chain carries TRBV19 and TRBJ2-7, with D possibly matching TRBD1 (6 bases). The CDR3 runs to 13 residues. Per germline, CDR1 LNHDA and CDR2 SQIVND (reference sequence). Between the trimmed V and J ends, which lost 5 bases and 4 bases, there was a span of 12 bases. CDR3 in DNA: TGTGCCAGTAGTCCAGCACAGGGATACGAGCAGTACTTC. It specifies CASSPAQGYEQYF. Full variable domain (remainder filled in from reference TRBV19 and TRBJ2-7): DGGITQSPKYLFRKEGQNVTLSCEQNLNHDAMYWYRQDPGQGLRLIYYSQIVNDFQKGDIAEGYSVSREKKESFPLTVTSAQKNPTAFYLCASSPAQGYEQYFGPGTRLTVT.

For this clone: The CDR3 end shows no conserved phenylalanine or tryptophan, and so a read error is likely. It is unclear where the CDR3 begins or ends on the DNA, so no DNA is shown, and the CDR3 is as TCRdb lists it. V usage is TRBV21-1 and J usage is TRBJ1-5; the DNA was not compared with TRBD1, the D call given in the table. TRBV21-1 is a pseudogene segment. The CDR3 has 21 residues if both end residues are counted. The CDR3 sequence: CASSISIYLGIRDRHNQPQHL.

The CDR3 is CASSMCGQGVYGYTF. CDR3 bases: TGTGCCAGTAGTATGTGTGGACAGGGCGTTTATGGCTACACCTTC. The chain combines TRBV19 with TRBJ1-2; TRBD1 aligns across 8 bases. The V and J ends lost 3 bases and 5 bases, in that order; junction bases with no gene match: 8. CDR1 LNHDA and CDR2 SQIVND come from the germline V gene (reference sequence). The CDR3 runs 15 residues.

V and J are TRBV7-3 and TRBJ2-1; D call uncertain. Germline lookup yields CDR1 SGHTA and CDR2 FQGTGA. V was shortened by 3 bases and J by 4 bases, with 4 bases between the two germline ends. The CDR3 contains 12 residues. CDR3 sequence (DNA): TGTGCCAGCAGCTTCTTATACAATGAGCAGTTCTTC. It is translated as CASSFLYNEQFF. Based on the CDR3 plus reference TRBV7-3 and TRBJ2-1, the full variable domain is GAGVSQTPSNKVTEKGKYVELRCDPISGHTALYWYRQSLGQGPEFLIYFQGTGAADDSGLPNDRFFAVRPEGSVSTLKIQRTERGDSAVYLCASSFLYNEQFFGPGTRLTVL.

This chain joins TRBV9 and TRBJ1-4; 8 bases map to TRBD1. This CDR3 has 15 amino acids. Trimming removed 5 bases from V and 8 bases from J; junction bases left unmatched: 11. CDR1 SGDLS and CDR2 YYNGEE come from the germline V gene. Here the CDR3 DNA reads TGTGCCAGCAGTTCAAGGTCACAGGGGGGGGAAAAACTGTTTTTT. Translated, it gives CASSSRSQGGEKLFF.

This clone was observed a few times. V usage is TRBV6-5 and J usage is TRBJ1-2; D is perhaps TRBD1 (6 bases). Germline CDR1 and CDR2: MNHEY and SVGAGI. The CDR3 is made up of 15 amino acids. Trimming removed 7 bases from V and 3 bases from J, with 18 bases in between. Written as DNA, the CDR3 is TGTGCCAGCAAACTGGTGACAGGCGGCGACTATGGCTACACCTTC. Translation: CASKLVTGGDYGYTF.